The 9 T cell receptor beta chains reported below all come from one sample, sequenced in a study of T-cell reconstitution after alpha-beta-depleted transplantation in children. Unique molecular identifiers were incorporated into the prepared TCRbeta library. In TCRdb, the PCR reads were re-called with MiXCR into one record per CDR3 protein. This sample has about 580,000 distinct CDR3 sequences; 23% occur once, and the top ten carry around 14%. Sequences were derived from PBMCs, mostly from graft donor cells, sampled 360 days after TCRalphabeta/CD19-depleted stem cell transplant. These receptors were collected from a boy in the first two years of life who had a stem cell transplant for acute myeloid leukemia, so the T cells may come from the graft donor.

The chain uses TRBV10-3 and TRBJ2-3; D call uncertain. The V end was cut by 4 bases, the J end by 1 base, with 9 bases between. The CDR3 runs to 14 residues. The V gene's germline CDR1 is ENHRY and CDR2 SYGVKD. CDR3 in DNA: TGTGCCATCAGTGTAAAGGGCGGCACAGATACGCAGTATTTT. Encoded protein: CAISVKGGTDTQYF.

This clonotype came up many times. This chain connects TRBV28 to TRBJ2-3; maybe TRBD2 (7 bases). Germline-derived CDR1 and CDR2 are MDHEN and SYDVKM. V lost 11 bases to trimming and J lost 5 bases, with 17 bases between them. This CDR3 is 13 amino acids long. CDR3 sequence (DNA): TGTGCCGGGGGGGCGGGGGCAGAAGATACGCAGTATTTT. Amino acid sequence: CAGGAGAEDTQYF.

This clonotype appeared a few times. CDR3 region: CASSLHSGTGGGYTF. CDR3 coding DNA: TGTGCCAGCAGCCTCCACAGCGGGACAGGTGGCGGCTACACCTTC. The chain recombines TRBV3-1 with TRBJ1-2; 8 nucleotides match TRBD1. After removal of 4 bases from V and 8 bases from J, the junction contained 12 bases not matched to a gene. This CDR3 contains 15 residues. From germline, CDR1 is LGHDT and CDR2 YNNKEL (reference sequence).

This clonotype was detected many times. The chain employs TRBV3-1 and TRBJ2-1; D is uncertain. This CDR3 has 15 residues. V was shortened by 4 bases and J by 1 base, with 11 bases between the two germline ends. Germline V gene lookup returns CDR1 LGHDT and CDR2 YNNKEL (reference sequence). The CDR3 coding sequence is TGTGCCAGCAGCCCGAGCCCCTTATCCTACAATGAGCAGTTCTTC. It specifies CASSPSPLSYNEQFF.

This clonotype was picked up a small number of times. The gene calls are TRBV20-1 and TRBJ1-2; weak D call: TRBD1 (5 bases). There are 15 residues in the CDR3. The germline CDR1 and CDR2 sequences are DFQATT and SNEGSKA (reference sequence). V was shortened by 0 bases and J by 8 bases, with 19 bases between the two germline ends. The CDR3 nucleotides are TGCAGTGCTAGAGACCCAACTGCGGGTGGGGGAGGCTACACCTTC. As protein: CSARDPTAGGGGYTF.

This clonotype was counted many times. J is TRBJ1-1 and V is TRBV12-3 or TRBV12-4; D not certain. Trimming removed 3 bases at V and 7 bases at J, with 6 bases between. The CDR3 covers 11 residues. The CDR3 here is CASSFIGEAFF. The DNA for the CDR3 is TGTGCCAGCAGTTTTATCGGTGAAGCTTTCTTT.

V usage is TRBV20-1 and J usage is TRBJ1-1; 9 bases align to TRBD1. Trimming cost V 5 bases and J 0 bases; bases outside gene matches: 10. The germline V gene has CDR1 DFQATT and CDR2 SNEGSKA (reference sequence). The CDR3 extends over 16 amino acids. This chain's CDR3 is CSAPRDREGMNTEAFF. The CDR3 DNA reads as TGCAGTGCTCCTCGGGACAGGGAGGGCATGAACACTGAAGCTTTCTTT.

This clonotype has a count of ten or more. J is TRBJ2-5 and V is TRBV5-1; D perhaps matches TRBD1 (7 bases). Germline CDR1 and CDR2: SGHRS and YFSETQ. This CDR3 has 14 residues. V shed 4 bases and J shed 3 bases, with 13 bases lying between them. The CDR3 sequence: CASSTGGTEETQYF. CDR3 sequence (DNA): TGCGCCAGCAGCACGGGCGGGACAGAAGAGACCCAGTACTTC. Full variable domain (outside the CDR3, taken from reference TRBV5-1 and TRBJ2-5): KAGVTQTPRYLIKTRGQQVTLSCSPISGHRSVSWYQQTPGQGLQFLFEYFSETQRNKGNFPGRFSGRQFSNSRSEMNVSTLELGDSALYLCASSTGGTEETQYFGPGTRLLVL.

CDR3 region: CAISPGTGSEQYV. The CDR3 nucleotides are TGTGCCATCAGCCCTGGGACAGGGAGCGAGCAGTACGTC. The V call is TRBV7-9, the J call TRBJ2-7, with TRBD1 matching over 9 bases. This CDR3 has 13 amino acids. Germline values: CDR1 SEHNR, CDR2 FQNEAQ (reference sequence).